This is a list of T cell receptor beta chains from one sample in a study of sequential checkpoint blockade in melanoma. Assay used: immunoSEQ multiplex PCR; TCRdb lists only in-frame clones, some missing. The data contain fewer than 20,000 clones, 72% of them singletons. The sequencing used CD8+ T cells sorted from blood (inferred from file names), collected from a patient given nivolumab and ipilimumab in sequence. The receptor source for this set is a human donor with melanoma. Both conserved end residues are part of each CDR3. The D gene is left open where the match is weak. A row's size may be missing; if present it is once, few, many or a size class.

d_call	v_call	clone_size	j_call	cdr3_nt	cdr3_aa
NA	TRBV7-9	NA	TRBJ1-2	TGTGCCAGCAGCTTATTCGACGAGAGGGATGGCTACACCTTC	CASSLFDERDGYTF
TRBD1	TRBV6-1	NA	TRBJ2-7	TGTGCCAGCAGTGAAGAGACAGGGGGTTCCTACGAGCAGTACTTC	CASSEETGGSYEQYF
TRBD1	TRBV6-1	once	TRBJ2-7	TGTGCCAGCACCCACCGGGACAGACCATCCTACGAGCAGTACTTC	CASTHRDRPSYEQYF
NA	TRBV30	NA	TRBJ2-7	TGTGCCTGGAGTGAGAGGGTCCGCTCGTACGAGCAGTACTTC	CAWSERVRSYEQYF
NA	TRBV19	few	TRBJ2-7	TGTGCCAGTAGTCCCGGGGAGAGCTCCTACGAGCAGTACTTC	CASSPGESSYEQYF
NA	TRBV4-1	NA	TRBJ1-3	TGCGCCAGCAGCAAACTTGGGCAGTCCTCTGGAAACACCATATATTTT	CASSKLGQSSGNTIYF
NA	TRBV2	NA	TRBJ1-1	TGTGCCAGCAGCGACAGAACAGGGAAGGGGGCTGAAGCTTTCTTT	CASSDRTGKGAEAFF
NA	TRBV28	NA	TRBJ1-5	TGTGCCAGCAGCCCCACGGTGATTAGCAATCAGCCCCAGCATTTT	CASSPTVISNQPQHF
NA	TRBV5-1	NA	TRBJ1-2	TGCGCCAGCAGCTTGGAATGGGCAGGCTCTAACTATGGCTACACCTTC	CASSLEWAGSNYGYTF
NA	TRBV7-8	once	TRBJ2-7	TGTGCCAGCAGCCAACTACGCTATCAGGACAGAACCTACGAGCAGTACTTC	CASSQLRYQDRTYEQYF
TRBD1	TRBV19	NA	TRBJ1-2	TGTGCCAGTAGTATCGACCGGACAGGGGACTATGGCTACACCTTC	CASSIDRTGDYGYTF
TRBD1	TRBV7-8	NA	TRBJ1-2	TGTGCCAGCAGCTTATGGACGGGACAGCTCTTTGGCTACACCTTC	CASSLWTGQLFGYTF
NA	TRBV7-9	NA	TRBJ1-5	TGTGCCAGCAGCTCCGGACAGAGACAGCCCCAGCATTTT	CASSSGQRQPQHF
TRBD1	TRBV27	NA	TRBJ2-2	TGTGCCAGCACCTTAATACAGGGGGCAGATGGGAACACCGGGGAGCTGTTTTTT	CASTLIQGADGNTGELFF
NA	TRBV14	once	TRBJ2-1	TGTGCCAGCAGCCAAGATCTAGCGAGCAATGAGCAGTTCTTC	CASSQDLASNEQFF
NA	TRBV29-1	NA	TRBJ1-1	TGCAGCGTTAGGGACATTGAAGCTTTCTTT	CSVRDIEAFF
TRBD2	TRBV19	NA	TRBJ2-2	TGTGCCAGTAGTATAACAGGGACTAGCGGGAGGGCCGCCGGGGAGCTGTTTTTT	CASSITGTSGRAAGELFF
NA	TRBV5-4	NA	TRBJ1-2	TGTGCCAGCAGCCCGACAGTGTCTAACTATGGCTACACCTTC	CASSPTVSNYGYTF
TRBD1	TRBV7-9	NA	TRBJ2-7	TGTGCCAGCAGCTTAGAGGACAGGACCTACGAGCAGTACTTC	CASSLEDRTYEQYF
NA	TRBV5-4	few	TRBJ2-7	TGTGCCAGCAGCTTATTACTAGCCTCGACCTACGAGCAGTACTTC	CASSLLLASTYEQYF
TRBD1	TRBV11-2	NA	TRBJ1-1	TGTGCCAGCAGCCTCATATCAGGGGGCAGGGACACTGAAGCTTTCTTT	CASSLISGGRDTEAFF
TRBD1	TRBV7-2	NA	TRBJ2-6	TGTGCCAGCACAGTAACAGGGGGTTTCACTGGGGCCAACGTCCTGACTTTC	CASTVTGGFTGANVLTF
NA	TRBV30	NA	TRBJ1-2	TGTGCCTGGAAAGGCGCGGCTAACTATGGCTACACCTTC	CAWKGAANYGYTF
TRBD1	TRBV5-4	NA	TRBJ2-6	TGTGCCAGCAGCTCGACAGGGGAAGGTTCTTCTGGGGCCAACGTCCTGACTTTC	CASSSTGEGSSGANVLTF
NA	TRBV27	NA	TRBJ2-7	TGTGCCAGCAGTTTATCCGGGGAGCAGTACTTC	CASSLSGEQYF
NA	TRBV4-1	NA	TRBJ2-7	TGCGCCAGCAGTCACAGGGTAGACTACGAGCAGTACTTC	CASSHRVDYEQYF
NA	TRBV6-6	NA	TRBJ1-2	TGTGCCAGCAGTTACCATCAGGGGAGAGGCTACACCTTC	CASSYHQGRGYTF
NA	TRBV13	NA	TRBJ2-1	TGTGCCAGCAGCGTAGACCTAAACAATGAGCAGTTCTTC	CASSVDLNNEQFF
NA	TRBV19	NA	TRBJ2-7	TGTGCCAGTAGTATCCAGGACAGATATTACGAGCAGTACTTC	CASSIQDRYYEQYF
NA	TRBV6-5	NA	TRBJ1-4	TGTGCCAGCAGTTACTCCGGCACAGTAGAAAAACTGTTTTTT	CASSYSGTVEKLFF
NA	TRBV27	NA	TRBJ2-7	TGTGCCAGCAGTTGGGGGGACGAGCAGTACTTC	CASSWGDEQYF
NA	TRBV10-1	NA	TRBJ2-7	TGCGCCAGCAGTGAGTCGAGAGACTCTTACGAGCAGTACTTC	CASSESRDSYEQYF
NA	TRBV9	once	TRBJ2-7	TGTGCCAGCAGCGAGGGGTCCTCCCGCTCCTACGAGCAGTACTTC	CASSEGSSRSYEQYF
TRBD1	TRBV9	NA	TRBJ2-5	TGTGCCAGCAGCGCCTGGGACAGGGCGAGGGAGACCCAGTACTTC	CASSAWDRARETQYF
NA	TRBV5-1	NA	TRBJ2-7	TGCGCCAGCAGCTTGGGGCCAGGGGCCTTCTACGAGCAGTACTTC	CASSLGPGAFYEQYF
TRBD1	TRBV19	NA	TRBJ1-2	TGTGCCAGTAGTATAAATACAGGGGGGTCGGATGGCTACACCTTC	CASSINTGGSDGYTF
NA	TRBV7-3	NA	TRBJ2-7	TGTGCCAGCAGCTTGTCAGGGACCTACGAGCAGTACTTC	CASSLSGTYEQYF
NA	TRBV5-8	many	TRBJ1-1	TGTGCCAGCAGCTTGAGGGGCACTGAAGCTTTCTTT	CASSLRGTEAFF
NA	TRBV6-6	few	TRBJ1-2	TGTGCCAGCATGGAGGGTCCGCGGGGCCCGGGAGGCTACACCTTC	CASMEGPRGPGGYTF
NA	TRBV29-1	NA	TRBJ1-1	TGCAGCGTCGGGGGACGGATAGGGGACACTGAAGCTTTCTTT	CSVGGRIGDTEAFF
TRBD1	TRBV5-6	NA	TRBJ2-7	TGTGCCAGCAGCTCGGGACAGCGACTATCAAGCGAGCAGTACTTC	CASSSGQRLSSEQYF